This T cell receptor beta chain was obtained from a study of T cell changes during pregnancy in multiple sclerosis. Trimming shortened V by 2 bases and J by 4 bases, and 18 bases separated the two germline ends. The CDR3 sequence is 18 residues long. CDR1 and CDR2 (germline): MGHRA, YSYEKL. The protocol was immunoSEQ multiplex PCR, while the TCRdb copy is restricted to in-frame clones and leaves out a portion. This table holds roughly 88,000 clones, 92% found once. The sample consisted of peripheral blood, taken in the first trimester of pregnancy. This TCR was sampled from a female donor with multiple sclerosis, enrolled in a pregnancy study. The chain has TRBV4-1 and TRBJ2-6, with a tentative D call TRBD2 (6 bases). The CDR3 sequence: CASSQSIRTGVGANVLTF. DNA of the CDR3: TGCGCCAGCAGCCAATCTATACGGACGGGGGTCGGGGCCAACGTCCTGACTTTC.